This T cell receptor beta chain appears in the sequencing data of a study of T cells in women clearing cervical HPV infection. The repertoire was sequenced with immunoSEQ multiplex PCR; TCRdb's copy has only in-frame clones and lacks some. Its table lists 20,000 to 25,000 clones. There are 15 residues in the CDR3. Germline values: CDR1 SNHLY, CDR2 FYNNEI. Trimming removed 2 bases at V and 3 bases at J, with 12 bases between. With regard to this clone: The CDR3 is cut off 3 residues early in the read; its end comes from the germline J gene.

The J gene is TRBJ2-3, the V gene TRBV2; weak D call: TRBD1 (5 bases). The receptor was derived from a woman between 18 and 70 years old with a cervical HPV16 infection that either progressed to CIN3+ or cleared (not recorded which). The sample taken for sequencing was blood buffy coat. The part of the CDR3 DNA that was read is TGTGCCAGCAGTGAACAGGGTTTTCGTACAGATACG. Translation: CASSEQGFRTDT. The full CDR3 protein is CASSEQGFRTDTQYF.